The entry below gives a single TCR beta chain sequence along with its context. No antigen is known for it. This sample was included in a study of beta chain features in type 1 diabetes. Study-wide points: Significant though moderate, a shortening of TCRB CDR3s appeared in all four CD4+ subsets of Type 1 diabetes patients. Within the patient group, naive, central memory and Treg TCRB repertoires appeared more similar to each other than within healthy donors.

Per germline, CDR1 WNHNN and CDR2 SYGVQD (reference sequence). The CDR3 is 12 amino acids. V lost 2 bases and J 6 bases, leaving 8 bases between the germline ends. Expressed TCRB transcripts were sequenced because the entire RNA isolate underwent reverse transcription. TCRdb's copy holds only in-frame clones and misses some; the assay was immunoSEQ multiplex PCR. Among 300,000 or so clones listed, approximately 9.9% were seen once. The sequence was collected from a man under 40 with type 1 diabetes. The chain employs TRBV10-1 and TRBJ2-7, with D possibly being TRBD1 (5 bases). The sample was central memory CD4+ T cells from blood. The CDR3: CASSENQGEQYF. CDR3 nucleotides: TGCGCCAGCAGTGAGAATCAGGGCGAGCAGTACTTC.